This T cell receptor beta chain derives from a study of blood T cells in healthy people across ages. Study context: There was about one barcoded beta molecule captured by template switching per two T cells. Study observations and caveats: Roughly linear age-related decline in beta diversity appeared, significant by age roughly 40. Researchers said unsorted PBMCs prevented a conclusive naive versus antigen-experienced comparison.

Primed by a sample-barcoded 5' primer and a J-beta primer mix, a second PCR proceeded for 7 to 11 cycles. With 12 random nucleotides, a template-switch adaptor tagged each individual cDNA molecule. TCRdb reprocessed the 5' RACE reads via MiXCR and lists one record per CDR3 protein. The data show 650,000 to 1,000,000 distinct CDR3 sequences, 35% to 40% seen once. This clonotype appeared many times. Its antigen remains unidentified. V lost 6 bases, J lost 0 bases, and 6 bases stayed unmatched. CDR3 length: 17 amino acids. Germline V gene data show CDR1 as MNHNY and CDR2 as SVGAGI (reference sequence). The receptor's source is a man younger than 35 in good health. The sample comprised blood. This chain links TRBV6-6 with TRBJ1-4; 11 bases agree with TRBD1. For the CDR3, the DNA is TGTGCCAGCAGCTCCGGGACAGGGGGGACAACTAATGAAAAACTGTTTTTT. Amino acid sequence: CASSSGTGGTTNEKLFF.